This T cell receptor (beta chain) was identified during a study of CXCR3-negative and CXCR3-positive naive CD8 T cells (dated by TCRdb to about 2019). For the wider study: In total, roughly 150 million TRB reads were obtained, or roughly 1.5 +/- 0.3 million reads per library. The diversity and physicochemical repertoire analyses included ten to eleven donors pooled from two independent experiments. Naive subsets from about five donors and memory cells from 3 donors were included in the TRBV-TRBJ cluster analysis. The paper's findings and limits, for the study overall: Freshly isolated PBMCs were used for most assays because CXCR3 expression went down partially after cryopreservation. Naive CXCR3-negative and CXCR3-positive cells from the same donor showed similar TRBV-TRBJ usage, whereas memory cells showed distinct patterns. Because surface CD5, which is linked to self-reactivity in mice, was comparable between the naive subsets, TCR interaction strength was also inferred from the physicochemical properties of TRB CDR3s. TRB CDR3s from CXCR3-positive naive cells showed higher hydrophobicity (lower Kidera factor 4), lower energy, and higher strength and volume indices than CXCR3-negative naive cells. Both naive subsets had comparably high repertoire diversity, while memory CD8+ T cells had much lower repertoire diversity.

The reads were generated on a NextSeq 550. The Human TCR Profiling Kit (MiLaboratory) was used to prepare UMI-labeled 5' RACE TRB cDNA libraries. cDNA synthesis used the entire amount of extracted RNA, and PCR amplification then used the entire amount of cDNA produced. Libraries were prepared in parallel with an identical number of PCR cycles. Concerning the study's data processing: About 50,000 +/- 10,000 unique UMI-labeled TRB cDNA molecules per library were extracted with MIGEC and MiXCR, with at least two reads per UMI required. An average of roughly 40,000 +/- 10,000 functional in-frame TRB CDR3 nucleotide clonotypes without stop codons was found per library. After downsampling to 5000 UMI-labeled TRB molecules per sample, diversity metrics such as normalized Shannon-Wiener and Chao1 were calculated in VDJtools. Clonotype-size-weighted physicochemical properties of the central five CDR3 residues (interaction energy, strength, volume and Kidera factor 4) were computed in VDJtools. The reads went through TCRdb reprocessing, and each CDR3 protein sequence gets one entry with no DNA. These V and J calls originate from TCRdb's pipeline instead of the authors' own analysis. This sample's records show over 100,000 distinct CDR3 sequences. Approximately 0.51% of the sample belongs to the ten largest clones.

Each CD8+ T cell subset was flow-sorted in triplicate, and 300,000 cells per subset were placed directly into RLT lysis buffer. Naive CD8+ T cells were defined stringently as CD45RO-CCR7+CD27+CD95- to exclude memory contaminants. Using standard density gradient centrifugation, peripheral blood mononuclear cells were isolated from buffy coats. Naive CXCR3-negative and CXCR3-positive CD8+ T cells were flow-sorted on a FACSAria III. Total RNA was extracted from sorted cells with an RNeasy Mini Kit. CDR3 length: 15 amino acids, cysteine to phenylalanine. This entry has no DNA. CDR1 and CDR2 were assigned from the germline V gene as SGHRS and YFSETQ. A remark on this clonotype: The target of this receptor is not known.

Material: naive CXCR3- CD8+ T cells from blood. Sample cell subset or site, as interpreted from the label and publication: CD45RO-CCR7+CD27+CD95- naive CD8+ T cells lacking CXCR3 (TNR3-). The chain is made from TRBV5-1 and TRBJ2-7; no DNA is available, so the TRBD2 call from TCRdb remains unchecked. The clonotype was recovered from a human donor in good health. Some clones in this sample may be carry-over from other donors' samples. CDR3 region: CASSLTSGVLYEQYF.